This TCR beta chain was found in a study of blood T cells in healthy people across ages (dated by TCRdb to the mid-2010s). Concerning the study at large: In model experiments, roughly one uniquely barcoded TCR beta cDNA molecule per two T cells was captured by template switching. Age-related changes in TCR beta repertoire diversity were measured in the study by deep sequencing normalized with unique cDNA molecular identifiers. The donors were divided into four age groups: young (average around 16 years), middle-aged (about 41), aged (approximately 62) and long-lived (around 87). To avoid experimental bias, donors of different ages were distributed randomly across sequencing lanes. Using the same blood draw, the study looked at two additional independent replicas of 1 million unique cDNA reads for two donors, one aged 18 to 30 and the other aged 80 or older. General conclusions and limits of the study: Since profiling was done on bulk unsorted PBMCs, naive and antigen-experienced compartments could not be conclusively compared. There was a strong correlation between observed TCR beta diversity and the percentage of naive T cells measured by flow cytometry. Total diversity estimates from one million sequenced T cells were considered lower bounds and underestimates. Because donor CMV infection status was unknown, age-related changes in expanded clonotypes were potentially confounded. As age increased, observed TCR beta diversity per million T cells dropped in a roughly linear way, and a significant reduction was already evident by age 40. Compared with the aged group, the long-lived group had more naive CD4+ T cells, fewer expanded clones and increased TCR diversity, suggesting age selection.

About this clonotype itself: Its antigen is currently not known. Nothing much larger sits one base from this clone, and base qualities are not available.

Receptor amplification or capture employed 5' RACE. Sequencing was carried out with an Illumina HiSeq 2500. A second PCR of roughly 6 to 11 cycles was run with a J-beta primer mix and a sample-barcoded 5' primer. A unique molecular identifier was introduced onto each TCR beta cDNA molecule by a template-switch 5' adaptor carrying 12 random nucleotides. Each sample yielded at least 2.5 million CDR3-containing paired-end reads. All of the RNA was converted into first-strand cDNA using the Mint cDNA synthesis kit, with a TRBC-specific oligonucleotide serving as the primer. Following uracil-DNA glycosylase treatment, all cDNA underwent a first 18-cycle PCR with the universal primers M1SS and BC2_uni_R. Per the authors' processing: Normalization of each sample was performed by random selection of 1 million high-quality reads, each carrying a distinct molecular identifier. Reads sharing molecular identifiers were discarded rather than binned into consensus sequences. MiTCR, set to a Q25 quality threshold and the strictest error-elimination algorithm, was used for CDR3 identification, clonotype clustering and error correction. A nonparametric unseen species model with Euler transformation was used to estimate a lower bound on total TCR beta diversity. TCRdb trimmed public reads at Q25 via fastp, called clones via MiXCR and kept in-frame beta chains. CDR3 protein sequences are deduplicated, and each keeps its most common genes and DNA. TCRdb, not the original authors, processed these V and J calls. Counted in this sample were hundreds of thousands of distinct CDR3 sequences; 35% to 45% of them appeared once. The ten most abundant clones make up 20% of the sample.

Donors were 30 to 45 systemically healthy Caucasian individuals from Russia aged roughly 6 to 90 years. Ten milliliters of peripheral blood were drawn from each donor into EDTA-treated Vacutainer tubes. Ficoll-Paque density-gradient centrifugation was used to isolate PBMCs, with at least 7 million per sample. Total RNA, at least 6 micrograms per sample, was extracted from PBMCs with Trizol reagent. The percentages of naive CD45RAhigh/CD27high T cells were determined by flow cytometry on a PBMC aliquot from every donor. The CDR3 sequence holds 16 residues, the cysteine and phenylalanine included. Only the CDR3 region is kept as DNA, spanning 48 bases read in frame from base 1. Sequences DFQATT (CDR1) and SNEGSKA (CDR2) are obtained from the germline V gene (reference sequence). V is clipped by 0 bases and J by 0 bases, and the sequence between their germline boundaries is 12 bases long.

The sample was blood. Here the chain combines TRBV20-1 and TRBJ2-4; no D gene is confidently identified. This receptor was identified in a woman aged 60-75 years in good health. The DNA sequence reads TGCAGTGCTAGAGATCCATGGACGGGAGCCAAAAACATTCAGTACTTC. It codes for CSARDPWTGAKNIQYF.